The text below deals with one TCR beta chain. Its antigen is not known. The isolated RNA, all of it, was reverse transcribed, so expressed TCRB transcripts were what got sequenced. Here immunoSEQ multiplex PCR was the method, and the copy in TCRdb shows in-frame clones only, minus some. The table lists about 160,000 clones, around 63% of them singletons. This record belongs to a study of beta chain features in type 1 diabetes. Germline CDR1 and CDR2: SGDLS and YYNGEE. The CDR3 spans 13 residues. The germline V and J ends were trimmed by 0 bases and 7 bases, with 8 bases remaining between them. Study-wide results and caveats: In every one of the four CD4+ subsets, TCRB CDR3s were moderately but significantly shorter in Type 1 diabetes patients. More deletions and fewer insertions at VDJ junctions were seen in type 1 diabetes patients.

The genes are TRBV9 and TRBJ1-3, with D hard to call. Sequencing used naive CD4+ T cells from blood. The source of this sequence is a man aged 30 to 39 with type 1 diabetes. This CDR3 is CASSVDSSNTIYF. The DNA of the CDR3 is TGTGCCAGCAGCGTAGACAGCTCGAACACCATATATTTT.